Included here is one T cell receptor (beta chain) sequence, with context. Its antigen is undetermined. After extraction with the RNeasy kit, about 0.5 to 1 ug of the RNA was reverse transcribed using random hexamers. Via MiXCR, TCRdb re-called the immunoSEQ multiplex PCR reads, giving one row per CDR3 protein. The sample has about 190,000 distinct CDR3 sequences, just under 95% seen once. The CDR3 loop spans 15 amino acids. V was cut by 4 bases and J by 5 bases, with 14 bases left in between. The germline V gene encodes CDR1 SEHNR and CDR2 FQNEAQ (reference sequence). The data were obtained in a study of CD8 T cells in Susac syndrome. Study-wide context: Blood was drawn from Susac syndrome patients while they were therapy-naive, on corticosteroids, or on intravenous immunoglobulin alone.

Findings and limits, study-wide: There were over 15 Susac-specific public clones in total CD8+ repertoires and a few in CD8+ TEMRA repertoires.

The TCR was taken from a human donor with Susac syndrome. Sequenced input: CD8+ T cells from PBMCs. V and J are TRBV7-9 and TRBJ1-4, with unresolved D. CDR3 region: CASSSRLLGNEKLFF. DNA of the CDR3: TGTGCCAGCAGCTCTCGTCTTTTGGGGAATGAAAAACTGTTTTTT.